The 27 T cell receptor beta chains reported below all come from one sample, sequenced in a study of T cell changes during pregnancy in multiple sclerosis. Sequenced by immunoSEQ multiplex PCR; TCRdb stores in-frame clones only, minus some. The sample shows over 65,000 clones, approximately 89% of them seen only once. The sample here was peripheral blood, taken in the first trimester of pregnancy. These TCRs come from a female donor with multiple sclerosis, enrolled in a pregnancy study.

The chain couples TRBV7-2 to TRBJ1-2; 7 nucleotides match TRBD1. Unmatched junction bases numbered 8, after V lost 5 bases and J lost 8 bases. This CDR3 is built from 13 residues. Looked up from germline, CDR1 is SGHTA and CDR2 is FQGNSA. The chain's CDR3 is CASSLDRARGYTF. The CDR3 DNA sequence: TGTGCCAGCAGCCTCGACAGGGCGAGGGGCTACACCTTC.

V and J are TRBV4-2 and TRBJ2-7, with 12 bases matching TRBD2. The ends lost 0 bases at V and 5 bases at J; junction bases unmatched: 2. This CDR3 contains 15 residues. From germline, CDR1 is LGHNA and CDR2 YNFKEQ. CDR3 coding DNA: TGTGCCAGCAGCCAAGAACTAGCGGGAGGAGACGAGCAGTACTTC. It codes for CASSQELAGGDEQYF.

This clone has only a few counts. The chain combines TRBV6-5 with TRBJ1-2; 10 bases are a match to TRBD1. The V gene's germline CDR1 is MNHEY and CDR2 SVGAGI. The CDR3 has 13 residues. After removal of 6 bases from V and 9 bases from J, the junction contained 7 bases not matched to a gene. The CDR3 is CASRTGGAESYTF. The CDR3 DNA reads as TGTGCCAGCAGGACAGGGGGCGCGGAGAGCTACACCTTC.

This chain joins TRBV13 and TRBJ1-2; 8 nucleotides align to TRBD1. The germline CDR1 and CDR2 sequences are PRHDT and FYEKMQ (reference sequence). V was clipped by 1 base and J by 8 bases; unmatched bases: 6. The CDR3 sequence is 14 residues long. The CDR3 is CASSLDRQGNGYTF. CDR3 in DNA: TGTGCCAGCAGCTTAGACCGACAGGGGAACGGCTACACCTTC.

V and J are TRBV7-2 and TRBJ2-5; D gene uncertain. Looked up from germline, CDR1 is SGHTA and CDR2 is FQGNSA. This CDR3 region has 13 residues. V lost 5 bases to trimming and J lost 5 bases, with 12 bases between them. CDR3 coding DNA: TGTGCCAGCAGCCCCGCAATCCGGGAGACCCAGTACTTC. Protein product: CASSPAIRETQYF.

The CDR3: CASSLAPRGHSNEKLFF. The CDR3 coding sequence is TGCGCCAGCAGCTTGGCCCCTCGGGGACACAGTAATGAAAAACTGTTTTTT. The rearrangement links TRBV5-1 to TRBJ1-4; possibly TRBD1 for D (6 bases). Germline V CDR1 and CDR2: SGHRS, YFSETQ. This CDR3 comprises 17 residues. The ends were cut back, 0 bases at V and 4 bases at J, with 16 bases in the middle. Full variable domain (outside the CDR3, taken from reference TRBV5-1 and TRBJ1-4): KAGVTQTPRYLIKTRGQQVTLSCSPISGHRSVSWYQQTPGQGLQFLFEYFSETQRNKGNFPGRFSGRQFSNSRSEMNVSTLELGDSALYLCASSLAPRGHSNEKLFFGSGTQLSVL.

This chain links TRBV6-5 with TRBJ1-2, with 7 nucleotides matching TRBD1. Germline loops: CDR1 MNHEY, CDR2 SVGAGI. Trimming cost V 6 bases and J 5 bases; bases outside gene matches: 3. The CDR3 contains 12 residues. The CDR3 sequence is CASSIQGYGYTF. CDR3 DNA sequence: TGTGCCAGCAGCATACAGGGGTATGGCTACACCTTC.

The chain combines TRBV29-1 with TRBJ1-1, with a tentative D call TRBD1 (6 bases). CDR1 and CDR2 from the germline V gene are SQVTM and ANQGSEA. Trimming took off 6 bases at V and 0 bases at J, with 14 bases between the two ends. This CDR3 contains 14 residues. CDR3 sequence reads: CSVLGWTVNTEAFF. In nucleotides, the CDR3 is TGCAGCGTCCTAGGTTGGACAGTGAACACTGAAGCTTTCTTT.

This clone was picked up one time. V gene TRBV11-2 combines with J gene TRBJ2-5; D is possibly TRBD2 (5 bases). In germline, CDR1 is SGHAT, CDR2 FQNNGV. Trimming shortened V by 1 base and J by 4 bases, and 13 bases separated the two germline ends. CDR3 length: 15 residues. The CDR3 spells CASSLGLAIGETQYF. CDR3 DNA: TGTGCCAGCAGCTTAGGGTTAGCGATCGGAGAGACCCAGTACTTC. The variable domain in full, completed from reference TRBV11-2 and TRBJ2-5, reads EAGVAQSPRYKIIEKRQSVAFWCNPISGHATLYWYQQILGQGPKLLIQFQNNGVVDDSQLPKDRFSAERLKGVDSTLKIQPAKLEDSAVYLCASSLGLAIGETQYFGPGTRLLVL.

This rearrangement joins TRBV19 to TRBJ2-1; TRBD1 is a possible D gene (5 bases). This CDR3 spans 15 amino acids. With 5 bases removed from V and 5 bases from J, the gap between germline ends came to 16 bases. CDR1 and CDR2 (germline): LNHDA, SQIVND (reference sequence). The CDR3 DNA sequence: TGTGCCAGTAGTTCTTGGACAAATGACCACAATGAGCAGTTCTTC. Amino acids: CASSSWTNDHNEQFF.

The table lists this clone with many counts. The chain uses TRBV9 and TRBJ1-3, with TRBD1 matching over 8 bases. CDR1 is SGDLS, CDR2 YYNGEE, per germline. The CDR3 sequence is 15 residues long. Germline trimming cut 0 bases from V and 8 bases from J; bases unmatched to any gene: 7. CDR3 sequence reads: CASSVEGDRLDTIYF. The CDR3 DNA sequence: TGTGCCAGCAGCGTAGAGGGGGACAGGCTGGACACCATATATTTT.

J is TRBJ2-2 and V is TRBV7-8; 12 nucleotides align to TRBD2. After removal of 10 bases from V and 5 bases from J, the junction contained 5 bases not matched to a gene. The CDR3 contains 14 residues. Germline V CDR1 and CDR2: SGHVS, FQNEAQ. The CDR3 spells CANALAGGTGELFF. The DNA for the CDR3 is TGTGCCAACGCGCTAGCGGGGGGGACCGGGGAGCTGTTTTTT.

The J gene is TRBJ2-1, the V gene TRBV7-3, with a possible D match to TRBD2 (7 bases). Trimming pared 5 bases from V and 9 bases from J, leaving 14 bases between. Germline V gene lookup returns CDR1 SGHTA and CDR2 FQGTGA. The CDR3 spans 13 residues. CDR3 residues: CASSTRGASEQFF. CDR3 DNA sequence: TGTGCCAGCAGCACCCGGGGGGCAAGTGAGCAGTTCTTC.

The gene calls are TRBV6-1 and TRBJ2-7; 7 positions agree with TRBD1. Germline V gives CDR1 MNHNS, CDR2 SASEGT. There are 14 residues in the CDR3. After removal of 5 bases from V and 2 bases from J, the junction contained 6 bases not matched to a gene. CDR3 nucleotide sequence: TGTGCCAGCAGTTCTGGCGACAGGGCCTACGAGCAGTACTTC. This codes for CASSSGDRAYEQYF.

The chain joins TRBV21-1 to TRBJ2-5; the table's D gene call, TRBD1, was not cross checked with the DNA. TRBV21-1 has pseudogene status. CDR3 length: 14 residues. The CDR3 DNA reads TGTGCCAGCAGATCAGGACAGACGCTCGAGACCCAGTACTTC. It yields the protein CASRSGQTLETQYF.

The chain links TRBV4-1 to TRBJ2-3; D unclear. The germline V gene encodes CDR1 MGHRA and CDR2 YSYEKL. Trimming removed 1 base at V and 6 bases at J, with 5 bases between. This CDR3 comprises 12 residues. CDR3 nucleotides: TGCGCCAGCAGCCAAGCTGCGGATACGCAGTATTTT. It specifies CASSQAADTQYF.

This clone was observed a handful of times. The CDR3 DNA follows: TGTGCCAGCAGTCTGGACAGTTTTGGCTACACCTTC. It specifies CASSLDSFGYTF. This chain joins TRBV7-9 and TRBJ1-2, with D tentatively TRBD1 (6 bases). Germline CDR1 and CDR2: SEHNR and FQNEAQ (reference sequence). V lost 6 bases and J lost 7, with 12 bases in between. This CDR3 contains 12 residues.

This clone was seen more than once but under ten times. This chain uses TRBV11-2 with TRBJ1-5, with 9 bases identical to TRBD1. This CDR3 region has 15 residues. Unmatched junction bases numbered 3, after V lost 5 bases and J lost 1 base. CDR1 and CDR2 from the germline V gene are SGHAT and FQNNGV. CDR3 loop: CASSRTGVSNQPQHF. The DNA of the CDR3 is TGTGCCAGCAGCCGGACAGGGGTAAGCAATCAGCCCCAGCATTTT. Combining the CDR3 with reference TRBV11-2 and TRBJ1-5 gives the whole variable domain EAGVAQSPRYKIIEKRQSVAFWCNPISGHATLYWYQQILGQGPKLLIQFQNNGVVDDSQLPKDRFSAERLKGVDSTLKIQPAKLEDSAVYLCASSRTGVSNQPQHFGDGTRLSIL.

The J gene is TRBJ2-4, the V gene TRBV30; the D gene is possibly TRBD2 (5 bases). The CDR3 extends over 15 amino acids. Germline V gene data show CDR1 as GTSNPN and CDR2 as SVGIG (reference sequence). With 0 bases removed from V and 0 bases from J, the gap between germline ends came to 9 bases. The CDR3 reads CAWSVRGLAKNIQYF. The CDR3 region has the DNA TGTGCCTGGAGTGTACGAGGGCTAGCCAAAAACATTCAGTACTTC. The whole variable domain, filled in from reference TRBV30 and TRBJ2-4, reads SQTIHQWPATLVQPVGSPLSLECTVEGTSNPNLYWYRQAAGRGLQLLFYSVGIGQISSEVPQNLSASRPQDRQFILSSKKLLLSDSGFYLCAWSVRGLAKNIQYFGAGTRLSVL.

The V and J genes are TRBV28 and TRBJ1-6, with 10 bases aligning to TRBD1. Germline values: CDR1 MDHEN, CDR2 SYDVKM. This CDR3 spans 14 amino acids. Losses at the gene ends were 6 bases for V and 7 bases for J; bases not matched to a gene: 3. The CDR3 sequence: CASRATGGNSPLHF. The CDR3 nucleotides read TGTGCCAGCAGGGCGACAGGGGGCAATTCACCCCTCCACTTT.

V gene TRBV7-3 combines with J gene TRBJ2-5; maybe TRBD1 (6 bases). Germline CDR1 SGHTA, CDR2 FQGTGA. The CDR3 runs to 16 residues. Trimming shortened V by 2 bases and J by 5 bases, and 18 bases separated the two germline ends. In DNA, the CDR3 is TGTGCCAGCAGCTTACGGGCAGGGGCCCACCTGGAGACCCAGTACTTC. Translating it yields CASSLRAGAHLETQYF.

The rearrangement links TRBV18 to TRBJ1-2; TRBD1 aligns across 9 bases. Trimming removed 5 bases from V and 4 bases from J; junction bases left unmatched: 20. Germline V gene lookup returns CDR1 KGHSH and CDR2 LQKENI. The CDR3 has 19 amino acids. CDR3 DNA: TGTGCCAGCTCATCTTTTGCACCGGGACAGGGAGGAGGTGCCTATGGCTACACCTTC. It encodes CASSSFAPGQGGGAYGYTF.

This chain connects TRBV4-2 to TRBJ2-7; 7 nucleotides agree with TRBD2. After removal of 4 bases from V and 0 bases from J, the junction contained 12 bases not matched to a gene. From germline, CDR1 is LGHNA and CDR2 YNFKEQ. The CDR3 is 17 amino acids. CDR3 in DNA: TGTGCCAGCAGCCTAACGGGTCTAGCGGATAGCTCCTACGAGCAGTACTTC. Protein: CASSLTGLADSSYEQYF.

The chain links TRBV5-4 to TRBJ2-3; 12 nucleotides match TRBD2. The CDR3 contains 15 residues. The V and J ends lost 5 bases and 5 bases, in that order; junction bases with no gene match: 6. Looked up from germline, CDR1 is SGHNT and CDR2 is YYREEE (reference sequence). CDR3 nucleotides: TGTGCCAGCAGGCCTAGCGGGGGGGCCGGAGATACGCAGTATTTT. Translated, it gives CASRPSGGAGDTQYF.

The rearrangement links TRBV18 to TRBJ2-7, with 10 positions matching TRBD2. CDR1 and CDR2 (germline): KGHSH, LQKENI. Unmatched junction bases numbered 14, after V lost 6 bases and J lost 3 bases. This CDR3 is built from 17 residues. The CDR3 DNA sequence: TGTGCCAGCTCCCGGAGTCTAGCGGGAGTGGGCAGCTACGAGCAGTACTTC. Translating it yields CASSRSLAGVGSYEQYF.

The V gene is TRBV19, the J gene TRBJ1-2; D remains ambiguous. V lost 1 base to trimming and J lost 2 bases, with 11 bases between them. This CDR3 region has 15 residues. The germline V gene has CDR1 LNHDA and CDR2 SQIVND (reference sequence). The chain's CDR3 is CASSIVRTSNYGYTF. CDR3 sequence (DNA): TGTGCCAGTAGTATAGTACGCACTTCCAACTATGGCTACACCTTC.

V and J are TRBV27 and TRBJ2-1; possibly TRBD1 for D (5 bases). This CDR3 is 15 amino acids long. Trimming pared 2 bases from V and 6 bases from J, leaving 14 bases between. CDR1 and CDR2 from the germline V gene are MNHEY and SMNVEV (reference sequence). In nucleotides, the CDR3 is TGTGCCAGCAGTTTAATTGCAGGGCCACCCAATGAGCAGTTCTTC. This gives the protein CASSLIAGPPNEQFF.